A selection of T cell receptor beta chains follows, all from one sample in a study of blood T cell repertoires in COVID-19. The table came from immunoSEQ multiplex PCR; TCRdb's copy has only in-frame clones and leaves some out. Here the sample spans about 80,000 clones, approximately 91% being singletons. What was sequenced was peripheral blood. These receptors originate from a man between 65 and 85 years old with acute or convalescent COVID-19. Each CDR3 is given with its conserved first and last residue. The order of the fields is clone size, D gene, V gene, J gene, CDR3 DNA, CDR3 protein. A D gene is named only where the DNA matches it firmly. Clone sizes are given selectively: once, few, many, or a class where the clone is expanded.

-,-,TRBV7-2,TRBJ2-2,TGTGCCAGCAGCCCCGGGACTTGGACCGGGGAGCTGTTTTTT,CASSPGTWTGELFF
-,TRBD2,TRBV18,TRBJ2-5,TGTGCCAGCTCACCACCGAGTAGCGGGGAAGAGACCCAGTACTTC,CASSPPSSGEETQYF
-,TRBD1,TRBV5-1,TRBJ2-1,TGCGCCAGCAGCTCCGGGACAGGGGCCTACAATGAGCAGTTCTTC,CASSSGTGAYNEQFF
-,-,TRBV19,TRBJ2-2,TGTGCCAGTAGTATAACGCGGGACACCGGGGAGCTGTTTTTT,CASSITRDTGELFF
-,-,TRBV2,TRBJ1-1,TGTGCCAGCATGGGCCTCCTCGTGAACACTGAAGCTTTCTTT,CASMGLLVNTEAFF
-,-,TRBV18,TRBJ2-2,TGTGCCAGCTCTAGGGGGATGGACACCGGGGAGCTGTTTTTT,CASSRGMDTGELFF
-,-,TRBV6-5,TRBJ2-3,TGTGCCAGCAGGACCTCAGGGGGCACAGATACGCAGTATTTT,CASRTSGGTDTQYF
-,-,TRBV15,TRBJ1-1,TGTGCCACCAGCAATACGGGCACTGAAGCTTTCTTT,CATSNTGTEAFF
-,-,TRBV28,TRBJ1-5,TGTGCCAGCAAAGGGGAAGGTCAGCCCCAGCATTTT,CASKGEGQPQHF
-,-,TRBV4-3,TRBJ2-7,TGCGCCAGCAGCCAAGATCTGGGGCTGCTGTATTACGAGCAGTACTTC,CASSQDLGLLYYEQYF
once,-,TRBV6-6,TRBJ1-1,TGTGCCAGCACGCGATCCGGCACTGAAGCTTTCTTT,CASTRSGTEAFF
-,TRBD1,TRBV10-3,TRBJ1-3,TGTGCCATCAGGACGGAGGACAGGGCCGGGAGGGGAAACACCATATATTTT,CAIRTEDRAGRGNTIYF
-,TRBD1,TRBV5-5,TRBJ2-7,TGTGCCAGCAGCTTTGCTCCCCCGACCGGGACAGGACACGAGCAGTACTTC,CASSFAPPTGTGHEQYF
few,-,TRBV10-2,TRBJ2-1,-,CASILGQGSFEQFF
few,TRBD1,TRBV18,TRBJ1-6,TGTGCCAGCTCACCTAATCGACAGGGAGGTTCACCCCTCCACTTT,CASSPNRQGGSPLHF
-,-,TRBV3-1/TRBV3-2,TRBJ1-6,TGTGCCAGCTGTAGCTCCTATAATTCACCCCTCCACTTT,CASCSSYNSPLHF